This TCR beta chain was sequenced for a study of blood T cells in healthy people across ages. A second 7 to 11 cycle PCR used barcoded and J-beta primers. One entry per CDR3 protein, called by TCRdb with MiXCR from the 5' RACE reads. Of roughly 500,000 distinct CDR3 sequences listed, under 30% are singletons. This clonotype was seen a handful of times. The data also belong to a second study, concerning T cells of mothers and their children. That report adds: Three healthy Caucasian mothers and their six children donated. cDNA synthesis used all extracted RNA, 1.5 ug per 15 ul. Comparable shaping of TCR recombination output by thymic selection was observed in related and unrelated pairs.

The sample consisted of blood. The receptor was derived from a boy younger than 18 in good health.

The CDR3 loop reads CASSERAGEEGADTQYF. The CDR3 nucleotides read TGTGCCAGCAGTGAACGCGCGGGAGAGGAGGGGGCAGATACGCAGTATTTT. The gene calls are TRBV2 and TRBJ2-3; maybe TRBD2 (7 bases). The length of the CDR3 is 17 residues. Per germline, CDR1 SNHLY and CDR2 FYNNEI. V lost 2 bases, J lost 4 bases, and 19 bases lay in between.